Shown below are 20 T cell receptor beta chains from a single sample sequenced in a study of blood T cells in healthy people across ages. Combining a sample-barcoded 5' primer with a J-beta primer mix, a second PCR ran for 7 to 11 cycles. MiXCR, run by TCRdb on the 5' RACE reads, gives a single entry per CDR3 protein. This sample yields about 2 million distinct CDR3 sequences, of which 40% to 55% are seen a single time; over 2% belongs to the top ten. Sequenced input: blood. These receptors were collected from a middle-aged woman in good health.

The genes are TRBV6-2 or TRBV6-3 and TRBJ2-1, with TRBD1 identical over 7 bases. The end of the DNA aligns better with TRBJ2-7, so the J call may be wrong. CDR1 MNHEY and CDR2 SVGEGT come from the germline V gene. The CDR3 contains 15 residues. The chain's CDR3 is CASSYLHRGSYEQYF. CDR3 bases: TGTGCCAGCAGTTATCTCCACAGGGGCTCCTACGAGCAGTACTTC.

Here the CDR3 DNA reads TGTGCCAGCAGAACCCTTATCTCTGGGGCCAACGTCCTGACTTTC. The encoded protein is CASRTLISGANVLTF. This chain joins TRBV7-8 and TRBJ2-6, with D unclear. The V end was cut by 6 bases, the J end by 0 bases, with 9 bases between. CDR1 and CDR2 (germline): SGHVS, FQNEAQ. This CDR3 has 15 amino acids.

Note on this clonotype: It may be a read error: a sequence one base away is much more abundant. The chain joins TRBV12-3 or TRBV12-4 to TRBJ2-2; 10 positions match TRBD1. The CDR3 is 17 residues long. This CDR3 reads CPSSSGQGRKNTGELFF. For the CDR3, the DNA is TGTCCCAGCAGTTCGGGACAGGGGAGGAAGAACACCGGGGAGCTGTTTTTT.

The chain has TRBV6-2 or TRBV6-3 and TRBJ2-6; D gene uncertain. Trimming took 2 bases from V and 4 from J, leaving 9 bases between them. This CDR3 is 15 amino acids long. CDR1 is MNHEY and CDR2 is SVGEGT in the germline V gene. In DNA, the CDR3 is TGTGCCAGCAGTTACGATGTCGGCGGGGCCAACGTCCTGACTTTC. Translating it yields CASSYDVGGANVLTF.

This clonotype was detected only a few times. In DNA, the CDR3 is TGTGCCAGCAGCTTTAAGAGGACTAGCTCCTACAATGAGCAGTTCTTC. Its translation is CASSFKRTSSYNEQFF. The chain combines TRBV7-3 with TRBJ2-1, with TRBD2 identical over 7 bases. After removal of 3 bases from V and 0 bases from J, the junction contained 5 bases not matched to a gene. This CDR3 region has 16 residues. CDR1 and CDR2 (germline): SGHTA, FQGTGA. The entire variable domain, with the rest obtained from reference TRBV7-3 and TRBJ2-1, is as follows: GAGVSQTPSNKVTEKGKYVELRCDPISGHTALYWYRQSLGQGPEFLIYFQGTGAADDSGLPNDRFFAVRPEGSVSTLKIQRTERGDSAVYLCASSFKRTSSYNEQFFGPGTRLTVL.

This clonotype was seen a few times. The CDR3 loop reads CASSYVGGGRPETQYF. Written as DNA, the CDR3 is TGTGCCAGCAGTTACGTTGGGGGGGGGAGACCAGAGACCCAGTACTTC. J is TRBJ2-5 and V is TRBV6-6; 7 bases agree with TRBD2. This CDR3 contains 16 residues. J gave up 4 bases and V 2 bases, and 10 bases lay outside the gene matches. Germline CDR1 and CDR2: MNHNY and SVGAGI (reference sequence).

The count of this clonotype is one. The rearrangement links TRBV3-1 to TRBJ2-3, with 7 positions matching TRBD2. CDR1 LGHDT and CDR2 YNNKEL come from the germline V gene (reference sequence). With 0 bases clipped from V and 5 bases from J, the junction kept 14 bases outside the gene matches. The CDR3 sequence is 18 residues long. CDR3 amino acids: CASSQERPGGAPIDTQYF. CDR3 bases: TGTGCCAGCAGCCAAGAAAGACCGGGGGGTGCCCCTATAGATACGCAGTATTTT.

V gene TRBV9 combines with J gene TRBJ2-1, with 7 bases fitting TRBD2. This CDR3 region has 16 residues. CDR1 SGDLS and CDR2 YYNGEE come from the germline V gene. After removal of 0 bases from V and 0 bases from J, the junction contained 3 bases not matched to a gene. CDR3 protein: CASSVEGGSSYNEQFF. The CDR3 DNA reads TGTGCCAGCAGCGTAGAGGGCGGGAGCTCCTACAATGAGCAGTTCTTC.

This clonotype was picked up one time. A much larger clonotype is one base distant, so this may be a read error. V usage is TRBV6-4 and J usage is TRBJ2-3; D is perhaps TRBD1 or TRBD2 (6 bases each). The V and J ends lost 0 bases and 6 bases respectively, with 16 bases between them. From germline, CDR1 is MRHNA and CDR2 SNTAGT. The CDR3 loop spans 16 amino acids. Written as DNA, the CDR3 is TGTGCCAGCAGTGACTCGTCTAGCGAGGGGGTTGATACGCAGTATTTT. It specifies CASSDSSSEGVDTQYF.

This clonotype was seen only a few times. The rearrangement links TRBV7-2 to TRBJ1-6, with D possibly matching TRBD1 (5 bases). CDR1 SGHTA and CDR2 FQGNSA come from the germline V gene. The length of the CDR3 is 15 residues. The germline V and J ends were trimmed by 5 bases and 6 bases, with 14 bases remaining between them. CDR3 sequence: CASSPTGTRNSPLHF. CDR3 nucleotide sequence: TGTGCCAGCAGCCCCACGGGGACTCGTAATTCACCCCTCCACTTT.

This clonotype was recorded only once. The chain employs TRBV20-1 and TRBJ2-4, with TRBD1 identical over 9 bases. The end of the DNA fits TRBJ2-7 better, so the J call may be wrong. Germline CDR1 reads DFQATT; CDR2 reads SNEGSKA (reference sequence). The CDR3 spans 14 residues. Written as DNA, the CDR3 is TGCAGTGCTAGAACAGGGGGCGGACGGTACGAGCAGTACTTC. It encodes CSARTGGGRYEQYF.

V usage is TRBV20-1 and J usage is TRBJ1-2, with D tentatively TRBD1 (6 bases). CDR1 is DFQATT, CDR2 SNEGSKA, per germline (reference sequence). The CDR3 runs 12 residues. Trimming pared 1 base from V and 7 bases from J, leaving 10 bases between. The CDR3 DNA reads as TGCAGTGCTAGAGGGTCAGGGGTTGGCTACACCTTC. Its translation: CSARGSGVGYTF.

The chain combines TRBV12-3 or TRBV12-4 with TRBJ1-2, with 8 positions matching TRBD1. The CDR3 has 15 residues. The junction had 5 bases not matched to a gene; V was cut back by 0 bases and J by 5 bases. For the CDR3, the DNA is TGTGCCAGCAGTTTAGCTACCGGGACAGGATATGGCTACACCTTC. It yields the protein CASSLATGTGYGYTF.

The sample holds a few counts of this clonotype. V is TRBV2 and J is TRBJ2-7, with D possibly TRBD1 on 6 matching bases. The germline V and J ends were trimmed by 10 bases and 4 bases, with 17 bases remaining between them. The CDR3 is 13 amino acids. The germline gives CDR1 SNHLY, CDR2 FYNNEI. The CDR3 protein is CATQRGTTYEQYF. For the CDR3, the DNA is TGTGCCACCCAAAGGGGGACGACATACGAGCAGTACTTC.

V is TRBV6-1 and J is TRBJ2-1; tentatively, D is TRBD1 (5 bases). Trimming left V 2 bases short and J 4 bases short, with 15 bases between. This CDR3 spans 16 amino acids. CDR1 is MNHNS, CDR2 SASEGT, per germline. CDR3 coding DNA: TGTGCCAGCAGTGAAAGAAGGAGACAGACTTACAATGAGCAGTTCTTC. This translates into CASSERRRQTYNEQFF.

The J gene is TRBJ2-5, the V gene TRBV7-9; D possibly corresponds to TRBD2 (6 bases). The CDR3 covers 16 residues. Germline-derived CDR1 and CDR2 are SEHNR and FQNEAQ (reference sequence). The V end lost 5 bases, the J end lost 4 bases, and 20 bases lay between the germline ends. Here the CDR3 DNA reads TGTGCCAGCAGCCCGCCTGGACGGGGGATCGGAGAGACCCAGTACTTC. This codes for CASSPPGRGIGETQYF.

J is TRBJ2-5 and V is TRBV4-2; 7 bases map to TRBD2. This CDR3 has 16 residues. Germline V gene lookup returns CDR1 LGHNA and CDR2 YNFKEQ. V dropped 2 bases and J dropped 4; count of bases not matched to a gene: 10. The CDR3 region is CASSQRLASSIETQYF. For the CDR3, the DNA is TGTGCCAGCAGCCAAAGACTAGCCTCATCAATAGAGACCCAGTACTTC.

On this clonotype: A read error may account for a junction end that differs from germline. The chain recombines TRBV4-1 with TRBJ1-2; TRBD1 matches at 9 bases. The germline gives CDR1 MGHRA, CDR2 YSYEKL. The length of the CDR3 is 16 residues. Here the CDR3 reads CASSQDGSQGATGFTF. DNA for the CDR3: TGCGCCAGCAGCCAAGATGGTTCACAGGGGGCAACCGGCTTCACCTTC.

The chain uses TRBV6-5 and TRBJ1-2, with TRBD1 matching over 7 bases. CDR1 MNHEY and CDR2 SVGAGI come from the germline V gene. V dropped 2 bases and J dropped 4; count of bases not matched to a gene: 10. CDR3 length: 16 residues. In nucleotides, the CDR3 is TGTGCCAGCAGTTACCGTGAAGCCGGGACAGTCTATGGCTACACCTTC. This sequence encodes CASSYREAGTVYGYTF.

This clonotype has a handful of counts. The chain has TRBV11-2 and TRBJ2-5; no clear D. V was cut by 2 bases and J by 1 base, with 8 bases left in between. CDR3 length: 14 residues. Germline loops: CDR1 SGHAT, CDR2 FQNNGV. The CDR3 coding sequence is TGTGCCAGCAGCTTAATAGGCATCCAAGAGACCCAGTACTTC. Protein sequence: CASSLIGIQETQYF.